This TCR beta chain was captured in a study of T cells in Graves' hyperthyroidism and ophthalmopathy. The junction had 7 bases not matched to a gene; V was cut back by 3 bases and J by 4 bases. CDR1 SGHDT and CDR2 YYEEEE come from the germline V gene. This CDR3 has 16 amino acids. This clonotype appeared a few times. The source material, RNA transcripts, was used to amplify TCR beta CDR3 regions. The HTBI primer set drove a first-round RT-PCR of the TCR CDR3. TCRdb re-analysed the multiplex PCR reads in MiXCR, keeping a single row per CDR3 protein. The sample contains 350,000 to 500,000 distinct CDR3 sequences, approximately 14% of which appear only once.

This receptor was identified in a woman under 30 with Graves' hyperthyroidism. V usage is TRBV5-6 and J usage is TRBJ2-2; 9 bases map to TRBD1. Sequencing input: blood. The CDR3 bases are TGTGCCAGCAGCTCCCGGACAGGGGTGGCCACCGGGGAGCTGTTTTTT. Its protein product is CASSSRTGVATGELFF.